This T cell receptor (beta chain) was sequenced during a study of response to subunit inactivated influenza vaccine (dated by TCRdb to about 2018). Background for the entire study: Deep quantitative profiling of the T cell receptor repertoire was used in the study to follow responses to a trivalent subunit inactivated influenza vaccine.

Overall study results and their limits: According to the authors, only a limited number of new T cells may be recruited by each seasonal influenza vaccination.

From a lookup of the germline V gene, CDR1 and CDR2 are ENHRY and SYGVKD. The CDR3 spans 13 residues, from the cysteine through the phenylalanine. Only the CDR3 DNA stays, 39 bases, in frame from base 1. V loses 6 bases of germline sequence and J loses 8 bases, and the interval between the two ends is 16 bases. As regards this clonotype: No antigen is known for it. No much larger clone exists at a distance of one base, and base qualities are not known.

Receptor amplification or capture employed RT-PCR. Sequencing instrument: Illumina HiSeq 2500. TCRdb redid the processing of the public reads, applying fastp at Q25 and MiXCR, and retained in-frame beta chains. Identical CDR3 proteins give one entry, which carries the most common genes and DNA. Within this sample are about 480,000 distinct CDR3 sequences, with around 25% of them counted one time only. The top ten clones comprise about 1.9% of the sample. This receptor was obtained from a man aged 50 to 60 who received an inactivated influenza vaccine. Donor details come from another sample of the same person, matched by shared clones. The sample consisted of CD4+ T cells sorted from PBMCs, taken roughly 5 days after vaccination. The chain employs TRBV10-3 and TRBJ1-2; no D gene can be assigned with confidence. The CDR3 is CAISPGGSGGYTF. The bases are TGTGCCATCAGCCCTGGAGGGTCGGGGGGCTACACCTTC.